This TCR beta chain came from a study of regulatory T cells in long-lasting Graves disease. This clonotype was observed many times. What it binds is not known. Whole-study results and caveats: Persistent disease was characterized by preferential usage of TRBV28, TRBJ1-2 and TRBJ2-5. Newly diagnosed Graves' patients exceeded persistent ones in TCR diversity.

The sample's time point: newly diagnosed GD, antithyroid drugs for less than 3 months. PBMCs provided the RNA from which the TCR library was made. A roughly 8.3-milliliter sample of peripheral blood was drawn into EDTA tubes. Through Arm-PCR of CDR3 regions and iRepertoire HTBI primers, TCR beta libraries were built. TCRdb ran MiXCR on the multiplex PCR reads and lists one entry per CDR3 protein. The sample records about 380,000 distinct CDR3 sequences, 15% to 17% being singletons. J lost 4 bases, V lost 3 bases, and 2 bases had no gene match. The CDR3 covers 13 residues. CDR1 and CDR2 from the germline V gene are SGHTA and FQGNSA.

The specimen comprised peripheral blood mononuclear cells (PBMCs), sampled at new diagnosis, from a patient treated with antithyroid drugs. This chain links TRBV7-2 with TRBJ2-5, with 7 bases lining up with TRBD1. This clonotype originated in a female donor with Graves disease. The CDR3, as DNA: TGTGCCAGCAGCTTCGACAGGGCAGAGACCCAGTACTTC. It is translated as CASSFDRAETQYF.